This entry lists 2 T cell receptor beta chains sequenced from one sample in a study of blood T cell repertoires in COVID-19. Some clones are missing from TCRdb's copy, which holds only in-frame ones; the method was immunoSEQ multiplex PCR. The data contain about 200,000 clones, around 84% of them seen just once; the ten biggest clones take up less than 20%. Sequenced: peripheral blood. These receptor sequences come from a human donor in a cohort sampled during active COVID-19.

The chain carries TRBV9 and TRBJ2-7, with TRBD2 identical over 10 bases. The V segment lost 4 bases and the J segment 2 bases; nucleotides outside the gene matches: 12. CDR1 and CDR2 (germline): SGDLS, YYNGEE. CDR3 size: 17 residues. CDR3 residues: CASSLTTSGDFPYEQYF. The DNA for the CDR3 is TGTGCCAGCAGCCTGACAACTAGCGGGGACTTCCCCTACGAGCAGTACTTC.

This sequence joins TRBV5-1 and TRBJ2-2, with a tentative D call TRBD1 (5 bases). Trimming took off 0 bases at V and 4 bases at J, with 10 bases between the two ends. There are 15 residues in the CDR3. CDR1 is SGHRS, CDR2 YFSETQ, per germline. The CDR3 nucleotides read TGCGCCAGCAGCTTGGCCATGGGGCCCACCGGGGAGCTGTTTTTT. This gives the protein CASSLAMGPTGELFF. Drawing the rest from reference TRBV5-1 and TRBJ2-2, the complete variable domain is KAGVTQTPRYLIKTRGQQVTLSCSPISGHRSVSWYQQTPGQGLQFLFEYFSETQRNKGNFPGRFSGRQFSNSRSEMNVSTLELGDSALYLCASSLAMGPTGELFFGEGSRLTVL.